These 26 T cell receptor beta chains were all obtained from the same sample, sequenced in a study of human T cells and chemical hapten exposure. TCRdb recomputed calls from the RACE reads with MiXCR, one row per CDR3 protein. The sample holds some 79,000 distinct CDR3 sequences; around 9.3% are singletons and the top ten take around 4.7%. Time point here: patch test 2, 6 weeks after DPC sensitization. This sample's treatment: therapeutic diphenylcyclopropenone sensitization with weekly scalp DPC. The starting material was whole blood, obtained in connection with sensitization to the hapten diphenylcyclopropenone (DPC). The origin of the receptors is a woman aged 50 to 65 with alopecia areata. Some clones in this sample may be carry-over from other donors' samples.

This clonotype was observed many times. The chain is built from TRBV7-8 and TRBJ2-1, with TRBD1 as a possible D gene (6 bases). Germline-derived CDR1 and CDR2 are SGHVS and FQNEAQ. The V end was cut by 2 bases, the J end by 4 bases, with 9 bases between. CDR3 length equals 14 residues. CDR3 protein: CASSLHQGYNEQFF. As DNA, the CDR3 is TGTGCCAGCAGCTTACATCAGGGGTACAATGAGCAGTTCTTC.

This clonotype was recorded many times. V is TRBV28 and J is TRBJ1-1, with TRBD1 matching 7 bases. Germline loops: CDR1 MDHEN, CDR2 SYDVKM. Losses at the gene ends were 3 bases for V and 4 bases for J; bases not matched to a gene: 5. The CDR3 sequence is 14 residues long. The CDR3: CASSFKYRGTEAFF. CDR3 nucleotides: TGTGCCAGCAGTTTTAAATACAGGGGCACTGAAGCTTTCTTT.

The J gene is TRBJ2-2, the V gene TRBV9; 10 positions agree with TRBD2. This CDR3 has 17 amino acids. Germline lookup yields CDR1 SGDLS and CDR2 YYNGEE. With 0 bases clipped from V and 7 bases from J, the junction kept 9 bases outside the gene matches. The CDR3 is CASSVGSGRALIGELFF. The CDR3 DNA reads as TGTGCCAGCAGCGTAGGAAGCGGGAGGGCCCTCATCGGGGAGCTGTTTTTT.

This clonotype was seen at least ten times. The chain links TRBV3-1 to TRBJ2-7; 9 bases line up with TRBD2. Germline V gives CDR1 LGHDT, CDR2 YNNKEL (reference sequence). V lost 3 bases and J lost 2; bases outside the gene matches: 5. This CDR3 contains 15 residues. CDR3 nucleotide sequence: TGTGCCAGCAGCCACCTTAGCGGGAGCACCTACGAGCAGTACTTC. It is translated as CASSHLSGSTYEQYF.

This clonotype was counted ten times or more. The J gene is TRBJ2-4, the V gene TRBV2; D is possibly TRBD1 (6 bases). The CDR3 extends over 12 amino acids. Germline V gene lookup returns CDR1 SNHLY and CDR2 FYNNEI. V dropped 7 bases and J dropped 6 bases, with 10 bases sitting between them. The CDR3 protein is CASKGGTNIQYF. CDR3 coding DNA: TGTGCCAGCAAAGGGGGTACAAACATTCAGTACTTC.

This clonotype was seen at least ten times. The genes are TRBV28 and TRBJ1-2, with 10 nucleotides matching TRBD1. With V trimmed by 7 bases and J by 8 bases, 10 bases remained unmatched. This CDR3 spans 14 amino acids. Germline-derived CDR1 and CDR2 are MDHEN and SYDVKM. The CDR3 spells CASNSGTGATGYTF. The CDR3, as DNA: TGTGCCAGCAATTCCGGGACAGGGGCTACCGGCTACACCTTC.

This clonotype has just a few counts. The chain recombines TRBV19 with TRBJ2-1; 8 bases are a match to TRBD2. Looked up from germline, CDR1 is LNHDA and CDR2 is SQIVND (reference sequence). J lost 6 bases, V lost 3 bases, and 10 bases had no gene match. This CDR3 is built from 16 residues. The CDR3 sequence is CASSMGFGGAGNEQFF. The CDR3 region has the DNA TGTGCCAGTAGTATGGGATTCGGGGGGGCCGGCAATGAGCAGTTCTTC.

In its sample, this clonotype was seen a few times. The V gene is TRBV15, the J gene TRBJ2-1; D possibly uses TRBD1 or TRBD2 (5 bases each). The germline V and J ends were trimmed by 1 base and 7 bases, with 11 bases remaining between them. This CDR3 is 14 amino acids long. Germline CDR1 LNHNV, CDR2 YYDKDF (reference sequence). DNA for the CDR3: TGTGCCACCAGCAGAGGTGAGGGGATAAATGAGCAGTTCTTC. Translated, it gives CATSRGEGINEQFF.

This clonotype was counted only a few times. The gene calls are TRBV6-5 and TRBJ2-2, with a tentative D call TRBD2 (6 bases). The length of the CDR3 is 14 residues. The ends were cut back, 8 bases at V and 4 bases at J, with 14 bases in the middle. Germline CDR1 is MNHEY and CDR2 is SVGAGI. The CDR3 bases are TGTGCCAGCCTGAAGCGGGCGGGCACCGGGGAGCTGTTTTTT. Protein product: CASLKRAGTGELFF.

The sample holds many counts of this clonotype. CDR3 nucleotides: TGCAGCGTCGGACCAGCTCCAGAGACCCAGTACTTC. This sequence encodes CSVGPAPETQYF. J is TRBJ2-5 and V is TRBV29-1; the D is unclear. This CDR3 is 12 amino acids long. Germline CDR1 is SQVTM and CDR2 is ANQGSEA. V shed 6 bases and J shed 4 bases, with 12 bases lying between them.

Ten or more counts support this clonotype. The CDR3 nucleotides read TGCAGTGCGGCCCGGGACAGGGGCACCTACGAGCAGTACTTC. Translation: CSAARDRGTYEQYF. The J gene is TRBJ2-7, the V gene TRBV20-1; 10 nucleotides match TRBD1. Germline V CDR1 and CDR2: DFQATT, SNEGSKA (reference sequence). The CDR3 consists of 14 residues. The J segment lost 2 bases and the V segment lost 6 bases, leaving 7 bases of the junction unmatched.

The V and J genes are TRBV18 and TRBJ2-1; no clear D gene. V was shortened by 3 bases and J by 9 bases, with 9 bases between the two germline ends. CDR1 and CDR2 (germline): KGHSH, LQKENI. CDR3 length: 12 residues. CDR3 residues: CASSPIGSEQFF. CDR3 in DNA: TGTGCCAGCTCACCCATAGGTAGTGAGCAGTTCTTC.

This clonotype occurred many times. The chain carries TRBV3-1 and TRBJ2-7; TRBD1 or TRBD2 may be the D gene (5 bases each). This CDR3 has 16 amino acids. The V end lost 4 bases, the J end lost 0 bases, and 16 bases lay between the germline ends. Germline CDR1 LGHDT, CDR2 YNNKEL (reference sequence). CDR3 coding DNA: TGTGCCAGCAGCCTGGGACGGATCTCCCTCTCCTACGAGCAGTACTTC. Translation gives CASSLGRISLSYEQYF.

There are many counts of this clonotype. The chain couples TRBV6-2 or TRBV6-3 to TRBJ2-1; maybe TRBD2 (6 bases). The germline V and J ends were trimmed by 10 bases and 9 bases, with 22 bases remaining between them. Germline CDR1 and CDR2: MNHEY and SVGEGT. The CDR3 spans 14 residues. The CDR3 coding sequence is TGTGCCATCTCTCCCTCAGCGGGCGTATCTGAGCAGTTCTTC. Protein: CAISPSAGVSEQFF.

This clonotype has ten or more counts. This sequence joins TRBV12-3 or TRBV12-4 and TRBJ1-4; TRBD1 agrees at 7 bases. The V gene end was trimmed by 2 bases and the J gene end by 1 base; junction bases not matched to a gene: 13. The CDR3 sequence is 19 residues long. Here the CDR3 reads CASSLHRQGQTRTNEKLFF. The DNA for the CDR3 is TGTGCCAGCAGTTTACATCGACAGGGCCAGACTAGAACTAATGAAAAACTGTTTTTT.

The table lists this clonotype with a few counts. V usage is TRBV4-1 and J usage is TRBJ2-2; D may be TRBD2 (6 bases). Trimming stripped 4 bases from V and 6 bases from J, with 18 bases between. Looked up from germline, CDR1 is MGHRA and CDR2 is YSYEKL. The CDR3 extends over 16 amino acids. The CDR3 region is CASSLTGGSFAGELFF. DNA of the CDR3: TGCGCCAGCAGCCTAACCGGGGGTAGTTTCGCCGGGGAGCTGTTTTTT.

This clonotype was counted ten times or more. This chain links TRBV29-1 with TRBJ2-3, with 11 nucleotides matching TRBD2. There are 17 residues in the CDR3. After removal of 6 bases from V and 4 bases from J, the junction contained 15 bases not matched to a gene. Germline CDR1 SQVTM, CDR2 ANQGSEA. CDR3 DNA: TGCAGCGTGAAAATTCGTCCTACTAGCGGGGGAGCAGATACGCAGTATTTT. The encoded protein is CSVKIRPTSGGADTQYF.

This chain links TRBV29-1 with TRBJ2-5; D may be TRBD2 (6 bases). From germline, CDR1 is SQVTM and CDR2 ANQGSEA. Trimming took off 7 bases at V and 0 bases at J, with 12 bases between the two ends. This CDR3 is built from 13 residues. The chain's CDR3 is CSGLRDYQETQYF. The DNA of the CDR3 is TGCAGCGGGCTCCGGGACTACCAAGAGACCCAGTACTTC.

The chain has TRBV7-2 and TRBJ2-1; D gene uncertain. Germline V CDR1 and CDR2: SGHTA, FQGNSA. The CDR3 runs to 13 residues. Trimming pared 2 bases from V and 7 bases from J, leaving 9 bases between. The CDR3 bases are TGTGCCAGCAGCTTATCCCCCGGGAATGAGCAGTTCTTC. It codes for CASSLSPGNEQFF.

A few counts support this clonotype. The chain joins TRBV25-1 to TRBJ2-7; 7 bases line up with TRBD2. Germline V gives CDR1 MGHDK, CDR2 SYGVNS. V dropped 9 bases and J dropped 2; count of bases not matched to a gene: 4. The CDR3 has 12 amino acids. CDR3 bases: TGTGCCAGTGCTAGCGGAGCCTACGAGCAGTACTTC. The encoded protein is CASASGAYEQYF.

This clonotype turned up a few times. The chain is built from TRBV7-9 and TRBJ2-7; no reliable D call. V was trimmed by 1 base and J by 4 bases, leaving 8 bases between them. This CDR3 has 13 amino acids. The germline CDR1 and CDR2 sequences are SEHNR and FQNEAQ (reference sequence). CDR3 residues: CASSLGAGYEQYF. In DNA, the CDR3 is TGTGCCAGCAGCTTAGGGGCAGGTTACGAGCAGTACTTC.

This clonotype was picked up a small number of times. The V and J genes are TRBV3-2 and TRBJ2-3; the DNA was not used to check the table's D call, TRBD1. TRBV3-2 corresponds to a pseudogene. There are 14 residues in the CDR3. CDR3 region: CASSPGTGKSTQYF. The DNA for the CDR3 is TGTGCCAGCAGCCCGGGGACAGGGAAGAGTACGCAGTATTTT.

This clonotype came up a few times. The chain is built from TRBV20-1 and TRBJ2-1, with 8 bases aligning to TRBD2. Germline V gives CDR1 DFQATT, CDR2 SNEGSKA (reference sequence). V dropped 5 bases and J dropped 2; count of bases not matched to a gene: 11. The CDR3 sequence is 16 residues long. The CDR3, as DNA: TGCAGTGCTGCCATGTCACTAGCGGATCCCTACAATGAGCAGTTCTTC. It specifies CSAAMSLADPYNEQFF.

The CDR3 protein is CAGAAKNIQYF. The CDR3 coding sequence is TGTGCGGGGGCCGCCAAAAACATTCAGTACTTC. The chain recombines TRBV30 with TRBJ2-4, with a possible D match to TRBD1 (6 bases). This CDR3 is 11 amino acids long. From germline, CDR1 is GTSNPN and CDR2 SVGIG (reference sequence).

This clonotype occurred many times. The genes are TRBV30 and TRBJ2-3, with 7 bases matching TRBD2. CDR1 and CDR2 (germline): GTSNPN, SVGIG (reference sequence). J was trimmed by 6 bases and V by 8 bases; bases with no gene match: 11. CDR3 length: 13 residues. The CDR3 coding sequence is TGTGCCCTTAAAAGGGTAGCGGGCGATACGCAGTATTTT. Residues: CALKRVAGDTQYF.

V and J are TRBV7-2 and TRBJ2-3; tentatively, D is TRBD2 (5 bases). The CDR3 extends over 14 amino acids. Germline V gene data show CDR1 as SGHTA and CDR2 as FQGNSA. Trimming left V 4 bases short and J 0 bases short, with 8 bases between. As DNA, the CDR3 is TGTGCCAGCAGCTCCCGGACTAGCACAGATACGCAGTATTTT. Residues: CASSSRTSTDTQYF.